Below, 21 T cell receptor beta chains from the same sample are listed, as sequenced in a study of shared T cell receptors in the human thymus. Clones were sequenced by immunoSEQ multiplex PCR, and TCRdb holds only the in-frame ones, with some missing. The sample comprises about 730,000 clones, roughly 85% of which are singletons, and roughly 0.01% rests with the top ten. These data are also associated with another study on human thymus T cells.

Sample: thymocytes. These receptors originate from a girl under three years old with a congenital heart defect.

V usage is TRBV27 and J usage is TRBJ2-3; 8 bases map to TRBD2. Germline CDR1 and CDR2: MNHEY and SMNVEV (reference sequence). The CDR3 length is 16 residues. Trimming took 10 bases from V and 2 from J; bases not matched to a gene: 14. CDR3 nucleotides: TGTGCCACTTCCCCTTTAGCGGGGCGCCCCACAGATACGCAGTATTTT. Protein product: CATSPLAGRPTDTQYF.

This clone has only one observation. The genes are TRBV7-8 and TRBJ2-2; no definite D call. Germline CDR1 is SGHVS and CDR2 is FQNEAQ. V was cut by 1 base and J by 0 bases, with 6 bases left in between. The CDR3 has 15 amino acids. The CDR3: CASSLVTTNTGELFF. The CDR3 DNA is TGTGCCAGCAGCTTAGTAACAACGAACACCGGGGAGCTGTTTTTT.

This clone was detected once. J is TRBJ1-4 and V is TRBV6-7, with 7 nucleotides matching TRBD1. TRBV6-7 is recorded as an ORF, its role being uncertain. The J segment lost 8 bases and the V segment lost 3 bases, leaving 6 bases of the junction unmatched. The CDR3 contains 14 residues. The CDR3 reads CASSYGLRGEKLFF. The CDR3 DNA reads as TGTGCCAGCAGTTATGGTCTCAGGGGGGAAAAACTGTTTTTT.

The chain links TRBV19 to TRBJ2-6; perhaps TRBD2 as D (6 bases). The CDR3 loop spans 20 amino acids. Germline-derived CDR1 and CDR2 are LNHDA and SQIVND (reference sequence). V was pared by 7 bases and J by 0 bases, with 25 bases between. The CDR3 bases are TGTGCCAGTAAAGGAGGGCGAGGTGTAGGCAGCCCCTCTGGGGCCAACGTCCTGACTTTC. It yields the protein CASKGGRGVGSPSGANVLTF.

V and J are TRBV2 and TRBJ1-1, with 8 nucleotides matching TRBD1. J gave up 5 bases and V 6 bases, and 8 bases lay outside the gene matches. CDR3 size: 14 residues. In germline, CDR1 is SNHLY, CDR2 FYNNEI. The CDR3 spells CASRDRVGGTEAFF. The CDR3 bases are TGTGCCAGCAGGGACAGGGTTGGGGGAACTGAAGCTTTCTTT.

This chain uses TRBV6-1 with TRBJ2-7; D may be TRBD2 (6 bases). The CDR3 extends over 12 amino acids. V lost 10 bases, J lost 3 bases, and 13 bases lay in between. Germline CDR1 reads MNHNS; CDR2 reads SASEGT. The CDR3 reads CATAGTYYEQYF. For the CDR3, the DNA is TGTGCCACGGCAGGGACTTACTACGAGCAGTACTTC.

This chain links TRBV19 with TRBJ1-6; TRBD1 agrees at 9 bases. Germline CDR1 reads LNHDA; CDR2 reads SQIVND (reference sequence). Trimming took 6 bases from V and 5 from J; bases not matched to a gene: 8. The CDR3 sequence is 16 residues long. The chain's CDR3 is CASSVPGQGHNSPLHF. CDR3 nucleotides: TGTGCCAGTAGCGTACCGGGACAGGGACATAATTCACCCCTCCACTTT.

The chain couples TRBV28 to TRBJ1-5, with 7 bases identical to TRBD1. The V gene end was trimmed by 5 bases and the J gene end by 4 bases; junction bases not matched to a gene: 14. Germline V gene lookup returns CDR1 MDHEN and CDR2 SYDVKM. This CDR3 spans 17 amino acids. CDR3 amino acids: CASSPGDRTGENQPQHF. The DNA for the CDR3 is TGTGCCAGCAGTCCAGGAGACAGGACAGGAGAAAATCAGCCCCAGCATTTT. The variable domain in full, with the rest retrieved from reference TRBV28 and TRBJ1-5, is DVKVTQSSRYLVKRTGEKVFLECVQDMDHENMFWYRQDPGLGLRLIYFSYDVKMKEKGDIPEGYSVSREKKERFSLILESASTNQTSMYLCASSPGDRTGENQPQHFGDGTRLSIL.

This rearrangement joins TRBV30 to TRBJ1-2, with 9 bases aligning to TRBD1. Germline lookup yields CDR1 GTSNPN and CDR2 SVGIG (reference sequence). CDR3 length: 18 residues. V lost 4 bases, J lost 8 bases, and 23 bases stayed unmatched. This CDR3 is CAWTKANTTGGKGGGYTF. The DNA of the CDR3 is TGTGCCTGGACCAAAGCCAACACGACAGGGGGTAAAGGAGGCGGCTACACCTTC.

The V and J genes are TRBV5-6 and TRBJ2-3, with 9 bases lining up with TRBD2. This CDR3 region has 13 residues. V dropped 0 bases and J dropped 11; count of bases not matched to a gene: 4. From germline, CDR1 is SGHDT and CDR2 YYEEEE. The CDR3 region is CASSLASGGRQYF. In DNA form, the CDR3 reads TGTGCCAGCAGCTTGGCCAGCGGGGGGCGGCAGTATTTT.

This clone was picked up one time. Other nucleotide sequences from this sample produce the same CDR3. This chain connects TRBV5-1 to TRBJ1-1, with D uncertain. V lost 0 bases, J lost 1 base, and 4 bases lay in between. The CDR3 is made up of 13 amino acids. Per germline, CDR1 SGHRS and CDR2 YFSETQ. In DNA form, the CDR3 reads TGCGCCAGCAGCTTGGGCAGGAACACTGAAGCTTTCTTT. Translation: CASSLGRNTEAFF.

The table lists this clone with a count of one. The rearrangement links TRBV28 to TRBJ2-2; TRBD1 matches at 10 bases. V dropped 1 base and J dropped 4; count of bases not matched to a gene: 6. The V gene's germline CDR1 is MDHEN and CDR2 SYDVKM. The CDR3 has 17 residues. The CDR3 spells CASSLLVGTGVTGELFF. For the CDR3, the DNA is TGTGCCAGCAGTTTATTGGTCGGGACAGGGGTCACCGGGGAGCTGTTTTTT.

The chain recombines TRBV27 with TRBJ2-7, with 8 bases identical to TRBD2. In germline, CDR1 is MNHEY, CDR2 SMNVEV (reference sequence). The CDR3 loop spans 15 amino acids. Trimming at V came to 10 bases and at J to 0 bases, leaving 11 bases not matched to a gene. The CDR3 protein is CATAVTSDSSYEQYF. CDR3 coding DNA: TGTGCCACCGCGGTGACTAGCGATTCCTCCTACGAGCAGTACTTC.

V gene TRBV28 combines with J gene TRBJ1-3; D gene unclear. Germline loops: CDR1 MDHEN, CDR2 SYDVKM. This CDR3 has 16 residues. Trimming stripped 4 bases from V and 4 bases from J, with 17 bases between. The CDR3: CASSSPYEALGNTIYF. As DNA, the CDR3 is TGTGCCAGCAGTTCCCCCTACGAGGCTCTCGGAAACACCATATATTTT.

The chain carries TRBV6-1 and TRBJ1-6, with 10 nucleotides matching TRBD1. The junction had 6 bases not matched to a gene; V was cut back by 6 bases and J by 7 bases. CDR3 length: 15 residues. Germline loops: CDR1 MNHNS, CDR2 SASEGT. The CDR3 sequence: CASREQGQGNSPLHF. DNA for the CDR3: TGTGCCAGCAGGGAGCAGGGACAGGGGAATTCACCCCTCCACTTT.

The V call is TRBV6-6, the J call TRBJ2-2; tentative D call: TRBD1 (5 bases). V was clipped by 7 bases and J by 7 bases, with 7 bases between them. CDR3 length: 11 amino acids. Germline V gene lookup returns CDR1 MNHNY and CDR2 SVGAGI (reference sequence). CDR3 nucleotides: TGTGCCAGCACAGGGTTCGGGGAGCTGTTTTTT. It codes for CASTGFGELFF.

The chain is built from TRBV28 and TRBJ1-2; no clear D. The CDR3 is 13 amino acids. The germline V gene encodes CDR1 MDHEN and CDR2 SYDVKM. V was trimmed by 2 bases and J by 8 bases, leaving 12 bases between them. The CDR3 is CASSLPSDGGYTF. In DNA, the CDR3 is TGTGCCAGCAGTTTACCCTCTGATGGCGGCTACACCTTC.

In its sample, this clone was seen once. The V and J genes are TRBV7-6 and TRBJ1-1; D is perhaps TRBD1 (5 bases). This CDR3 has 14 residues. Germline V lookup: CDR1 SGHVS, CDR2 FNYEAQ. The V and J ends lost 1 base and 5 bases respectively, with 11 bases between them. CDR3 loop: CASSLVGGGTEAFF. DNA of the CDR3: TGTGCCAGCAGCTTAGTCGGGGGTGGAACTGAAGCTTTCTTT.

V is TRBV27 and J is TRBJ2-3; a weak D match, TRBD1 (6 bases). V was clipped by 0 bases and J by 2 bases, with 15 bases between them. The CDR3 has 17 amino acids. Germline values: CDR1 MNHEY, CDR2 SMNVEV (reference sequence). Here the CDR3 reads CASSLSPDRDNTDTQYF. The CDR3 nucleotides are TGTGCCAGCAGTTTATCACCGGACCGGGACAACACAGATACGCAGTATTTT.

The genes are TRBV6-6 and TRBJ2-7; D not resolved. The germline gives CDR1 MNHNY, CDR2 SVGAGI (reference sequence). V was trimmed by 5 bases and J by 3 bases, leaving 20 bases between them. CDR3 length equals 16 residues. The CDR3 spells CASSASASWIVYEQYF. DNA for the CDR3: TGTGCCAGCAGTGCATCGGCTAGTTGGATCGTCTACGAGCAGTACTTC.

The J gene is TRBJ1-1, the V gene TRBV27, with D uncertain. This CDR3 has 14 amino acids. CDR1 and CDR2 (germline): MNHEY, SMNVEV (reference sequence). V was shortened by 0 bases and J by 3 bases, with 8 bases between the two germline ends. The CDR3 nucleotides read TGTGCCAGCAGTTTATCCCTGAAGCACACTGAAGCTTTCTTT. Protein: CASSLSLKHTEAFF.